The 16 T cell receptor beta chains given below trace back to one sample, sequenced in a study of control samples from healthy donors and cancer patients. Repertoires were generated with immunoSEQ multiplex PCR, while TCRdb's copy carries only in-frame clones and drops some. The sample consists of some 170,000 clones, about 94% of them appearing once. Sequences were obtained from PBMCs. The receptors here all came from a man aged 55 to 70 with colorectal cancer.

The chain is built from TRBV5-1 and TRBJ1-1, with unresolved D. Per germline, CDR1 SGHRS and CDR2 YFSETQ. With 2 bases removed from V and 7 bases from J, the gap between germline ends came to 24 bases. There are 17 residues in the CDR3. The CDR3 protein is CASSFSQSTGRVGEAFF. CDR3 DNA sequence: TGCGCCAGCAGCTTTTCACAGTCCACGGGGAGGGTAGGTGAAGCTTTCTTT.

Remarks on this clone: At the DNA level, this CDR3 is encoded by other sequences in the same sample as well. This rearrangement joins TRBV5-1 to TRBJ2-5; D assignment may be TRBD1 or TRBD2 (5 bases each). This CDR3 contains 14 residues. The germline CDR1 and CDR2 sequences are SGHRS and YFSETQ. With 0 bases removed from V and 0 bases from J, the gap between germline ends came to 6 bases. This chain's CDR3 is CASSLGGYQETQYF. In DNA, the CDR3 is TGCGCCAGCAGCTTGGGGGGGTACCAAGAGACCCAGTACTTC.

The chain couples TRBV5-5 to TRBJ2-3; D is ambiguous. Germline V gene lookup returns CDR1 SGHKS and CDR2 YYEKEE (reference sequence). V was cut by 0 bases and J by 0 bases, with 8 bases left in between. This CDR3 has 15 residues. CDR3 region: CASSLDWASTDTQYF. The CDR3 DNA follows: TGTGCCAGCAGCTTGGACTGGGCTAGCACAGATACGCAGTATTTT. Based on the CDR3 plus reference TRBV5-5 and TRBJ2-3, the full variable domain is DAGVTQSPTHLIKTRGQQVTLRCSPISGHKSVSWYQQVLGQGPQFIFQYYEKEERGRGNFPDRFSARQFPNYSSELNVNALLLGDSALYLCASSLDWASTDTQYFGPGTRLTVL.

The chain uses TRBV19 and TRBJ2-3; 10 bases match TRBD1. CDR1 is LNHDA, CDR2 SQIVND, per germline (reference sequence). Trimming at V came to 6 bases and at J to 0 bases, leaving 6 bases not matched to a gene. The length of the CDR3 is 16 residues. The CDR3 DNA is TGTGCCAGTAGCCGACAGGGGGCCGTGAGCACAGATACGCAGTATTTT. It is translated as CASSRQGAVSTDTQYF.

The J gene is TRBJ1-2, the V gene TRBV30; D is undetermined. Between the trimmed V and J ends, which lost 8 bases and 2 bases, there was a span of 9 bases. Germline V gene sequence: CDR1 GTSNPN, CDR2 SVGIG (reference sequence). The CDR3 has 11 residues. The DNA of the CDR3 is TGTGCCGCGGGCAGCAACTATGGCTACACCTTC. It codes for CAAGSNYGYTF. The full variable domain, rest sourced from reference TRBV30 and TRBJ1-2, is SQTIHQWPATLVQPVGSPLSLECTVEGTSNPNLYWYRQAAGRGLQLLFYSVGIGQISSEVPQNLSASRPQDRQFILSSKKLLLSDSGFYLCAAGSNYGYTFGSGTRLTVV.

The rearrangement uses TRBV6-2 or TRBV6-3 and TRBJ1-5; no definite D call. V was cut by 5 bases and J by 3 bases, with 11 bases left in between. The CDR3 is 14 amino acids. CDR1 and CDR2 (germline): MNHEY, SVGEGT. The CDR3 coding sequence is TGTGCCAGCAGTACCCGTCCGCCCAATCAGCCCCAGCATTTT. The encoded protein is CASSTRPPNQPQHF.

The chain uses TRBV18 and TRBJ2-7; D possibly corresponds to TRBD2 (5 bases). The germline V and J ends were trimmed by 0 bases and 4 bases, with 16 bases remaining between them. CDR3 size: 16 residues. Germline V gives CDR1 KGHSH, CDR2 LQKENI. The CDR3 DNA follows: TGTGCCAGCTCACCACCTCCCGTGGGAGTCGGTTACGAGCAGTACTTC. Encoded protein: CASSPPPVGVGYEQYF.

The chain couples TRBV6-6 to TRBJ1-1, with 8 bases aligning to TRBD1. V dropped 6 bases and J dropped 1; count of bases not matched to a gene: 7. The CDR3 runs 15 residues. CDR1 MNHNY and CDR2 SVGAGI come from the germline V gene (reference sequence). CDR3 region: CASRDTGGENTEAFF. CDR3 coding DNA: TGTGCCAGCAGGGATACAGGGGGAGAGAACACTGAAGCTTTCTTT.

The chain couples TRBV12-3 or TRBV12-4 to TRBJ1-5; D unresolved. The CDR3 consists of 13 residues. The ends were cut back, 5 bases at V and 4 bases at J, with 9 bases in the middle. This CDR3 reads CASSPQENQPQHF. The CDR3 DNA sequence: TGTGCCAGCAGTCCTCAGGAAAATCAGCCCCAGCATTTT.

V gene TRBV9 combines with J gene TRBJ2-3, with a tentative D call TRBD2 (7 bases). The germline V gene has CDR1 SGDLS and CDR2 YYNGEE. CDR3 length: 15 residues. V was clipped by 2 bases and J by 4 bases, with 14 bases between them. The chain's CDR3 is CASSVRGGVPDTQYF. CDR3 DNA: TGTGCCAGCAGCGTGAGGGGGGGCGTCCCAGATACGCAGTATTTT.

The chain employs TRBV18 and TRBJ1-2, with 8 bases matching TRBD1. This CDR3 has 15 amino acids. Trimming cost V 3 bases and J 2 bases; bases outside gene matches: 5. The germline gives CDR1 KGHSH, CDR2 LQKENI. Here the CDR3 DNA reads TGTGCCAGCTCACCCCAGGACAGGGAAAACTATGGCTACACCTTC. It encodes CASSPQDRENYGYTF.

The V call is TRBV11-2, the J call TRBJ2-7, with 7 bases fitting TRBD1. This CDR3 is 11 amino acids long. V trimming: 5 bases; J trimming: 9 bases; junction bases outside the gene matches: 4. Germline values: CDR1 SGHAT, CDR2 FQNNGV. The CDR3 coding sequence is TGTGCCAGCAGCACAGGGGTCAGGCAGTACTTC. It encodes CASSTGVRQYF. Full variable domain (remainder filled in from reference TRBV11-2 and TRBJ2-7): EAGVAQSPRYKIIEKRQSVAFWCNPISGHATLYWYQQILGQGPKLLIQFQNNGVVDDSQLPKDRFSAERLKGVDSTLKIQPAKLEDSAVYLCASSTGVRQYFGPGTRLTVT.

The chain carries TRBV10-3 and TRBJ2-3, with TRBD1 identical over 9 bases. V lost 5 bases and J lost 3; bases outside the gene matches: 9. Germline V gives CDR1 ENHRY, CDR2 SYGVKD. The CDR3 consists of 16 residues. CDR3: CAISYAGTGMTDTQYF. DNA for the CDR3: TGTGCCATCAGTTACGCCGGGACAGGGATGACAGATACGCAGTATTTT.

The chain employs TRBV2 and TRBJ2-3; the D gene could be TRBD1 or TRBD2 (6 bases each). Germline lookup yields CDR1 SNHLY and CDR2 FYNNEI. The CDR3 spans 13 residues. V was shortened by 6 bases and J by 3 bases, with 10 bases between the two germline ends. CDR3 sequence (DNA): TGTGCCAGCAGCATAGGGGGGACAGATACGCAGTATTTT. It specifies CASSIGGTDTQYF.

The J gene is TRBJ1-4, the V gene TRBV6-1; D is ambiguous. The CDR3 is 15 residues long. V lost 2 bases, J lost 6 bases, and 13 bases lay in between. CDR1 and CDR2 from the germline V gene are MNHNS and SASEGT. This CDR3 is CASSERLPGDEKLFF. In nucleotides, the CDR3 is TGTGCCAGCAGTGAACGGCTTCCTGGCGATGAAAAACTGTTTTTT.

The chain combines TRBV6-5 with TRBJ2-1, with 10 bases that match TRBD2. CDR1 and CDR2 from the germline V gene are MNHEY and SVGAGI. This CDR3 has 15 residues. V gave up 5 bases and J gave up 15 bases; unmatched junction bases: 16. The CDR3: CASSTNPLAGASWFF. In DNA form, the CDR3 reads TGTGCCAGCAGTACAAACCCTCTAGCGGGGGCTTCGTGGTTCTTC.